This entry lists 28 T cell receptor beta chains sequenced from one sample in a study of T cell responses to AZD1222 COVID-19 vaccine. Clones were sequenced by immunoSEQ multiplex PCR, and TCRdb holds only the in-frame ones, with some missing. The sample records 120,000 to 150,000 clones, approximately 94% being singletons. The sequencing here drew on peripheral blood, taken on day 0 of AZD1222 vaccination. The receptors were sampled from an adult in good health.

CDR3 loop: CASSYSSTSGPDTQYF. The CDR3, as DNA: TGTGCCAGCAGTTACTCGTCGACTAGCGGACCAGATACGCAGTATTTT. V gene TRBV6-5 combines with J gene TRBJ2-3; 9 bases align to TRBD2. The V gene's germline CDR1 is MNHEY and CDR2 SVGAGI. The CDR3 contains 16 residues. The J segment lost 4 bases and the V segment lost 0 bases, leaving 5 bases of the junction unmatched.

The chain employs TRBV19 and TRBJ1-2; unclear D gene. This CDR3 is built from 13 residues. Per germline, CDR1 LNHDA and CDR2 SQIVND (reference sequence). The V gene lost 6 bases and the J gene lost 4 bases, with 12 bases spanning the gap. CDR3 in DNA: TGTGCCAGTAGGGAGAGGGAACTCTATGGCTACACCTTC. Amino acids: CASRERELYGYTF.

The chain couples TRBV6-2 or TRBV6-3 to TRBJ1-2; no reliable D call. V lost 6 bases to trimming and J lost 3 bases, with 20 bases between them. The CDR3 has 16 amino acids. The germline V gene encodes CDR1 MNHEY and CDR2 SVGEGT. CDR3 residues: CASSRPPRGRHYGYTF. CDR3 DNA: TGTGCCAGCAGCCGCCCCCCGCGGGGAAGGCACTATGGCTACACCTTC.

The chain links TRBV18 to TRBJ1-6, with 9 bases identical to TRBD1. V was pared by 5 bases and J by 9 bases, with 11 bases of the junction left unmatched. The CDR3 contains 16 residues. Looked up from germline, CDR1 is KGHSH and CDR2 is LQKENI. CDR3 residues: CASSASTGGVGSPLHF. The CDR3 DNA is TGTGCCAGCTCAGCCTCGACAGGGGGAGTAGGTTCACCCCTCCACTTT.

This clone is a singleton in its sample. The rearrangement links TRBV13 to TRBJ1-4, with a weak D call TRBD1 (5 bases). Germline V gene lookup returns CDR1 PRHDT and CDR2 FYEKMQ (reference sequence). V shed 5 bases and J shed 5 bases, with 12 bases lying between them. The CDR3 extends over 14 amino acids. The CDR3 sequence is CASSLSGANEKLFF. For the CDR3, the DNA is TGTGCCAGCAGCCTCAGTGGGGCGAATGAAAAACTGTTTTTT.

The chain combines TRBV28 with TRBJ2-2; 9 nucleotides line up with TRBD2. This CDR3 is 15 amino acids long. The V and J ends lost 2 bases and 7 bases, in that order; junction bases with no gene match: 5. Germline loops: CDR1 MDHEN, CDR2 SYDVKM. The CDR3 DNA reads as TGTGCCAGCAGTTTAGCGGGAGGGACCGACGGGGAGCTGTTTTTT. Translating gives CASSLAGGTDGELFF.

The V gene is TRBV19, the J gene TRBJ2-3; D is ambiguous. There are 14 residues in the CDR3. Trimming stripped 1 base from V and 2 bases from J, with 7 bases between. Germline V gives CDR1 LNHDA, CDR2 SQIVND (reference sequence). CDR3 nucleotides: TGTGCCAGTAGTATAGGGGGAAACACAGATACGCAGTATTTT. Translated, it gives CASSIGGNTDTQYF.

The chain joins TRBV6-2 or TRBV6-3 to TRBJ1-2; no reliable D call. Germline-derived CDR1 and CDR2 are MNHEY and SVGEGT. The CDR3 loop spans 14 amino acids. Trimming shortened V by 5 bases and J by 0 bases, and 10 bases separated the two germline ends. CDR3 in amino acids: CASSRDGSNYGYTF. As DNA, the CDR3 is TGTGCCAGCAGTCGAGACGGGTCTAACTATGGCTACACCTTC.

Only one count was recorded for this clone. This chain joins TRBV5-1 and TRBJ2-3; tentative D call: TRBD2 (6 bases). The CDR3 totals 15 residues. Between the trimmed V and J ends, which lost 3 bases and 10 bases, there was a span of 21 bases. The germline V gene encodes CDR1 SGHRS and CDR2 YFSETQ. CDR3 region: CASSWGDQSLYAQYF. The CDR3 DNA is TGCGCCAGCAGCTGGGGGGACCAGAGCTTATATGCGCAGTATTTT. The complete variable domain, with remaining parts taken from reference TRBV5-1 and TRBJ2-3, reads KAGVTQTPRYLIKTRGQQVTLSCSPISGHRSVSWYQQTPGQGLQFLFEYFSETQRNKGNFPGRFSGRQFSNSRSEMNVSTLELGDSALYLCASSWGDQSLYAQYFGPGTRLTVL.

The gene calls are TRBV7-8 and TRBJ2-1; no definite D call. Germline-derived CDR1 and CDR2 are SGHVS and FQNEAQ. The CDR3 is 12 residues long. The germline V and J ends were trimmed by 5 bases and 8 bases, with 10 bases remaining between them. DNA of the CDR3: TGTGCCAGCAGCCACAACCAGGATGAGCAGTTCTTC. This gives the protein CASSHNQDEQFF.

This chain links TRBV19 with TRBJ1-5; D uncertain. Germline V gene sequence: CDR1 LNHDA, CDR2 SQIVND (reference sequence). The CDR3 contains 14 residues. Trimming removed 6 bases from V and 0 bases from J, with 9 bases in between. CDR3 region: CASRNRGSNQPQHF. The DNA of the CDR3 is TGTGCCAGTAGGAACCGGGGTAGCAATCAGCCCCAGCATTTT.

This clone was counted between two and nine times. This sequence joins TRBV7-9 and TRBJ2-1; D is undetermined. Germline loops: CDR1 SEHNR, CDR2 FQNEAQ (reference sequence). V lost 7 bases, J lost 2 bases, and 12 bases lay in between. The CDR3 totals 14 residues. The CDR3 sequence is CASTPDGTYNEQFF. Here the CDR3 DNA reads TGTGCCAGCACCCCAGACGGCACCTACAATGAGCAGTTCTTC.

The CDR3 loop reads CASSVEDTTYSGNTIYF. The CDR3 coding sequence is TGTGCCAGCAGCGTAGAAGACACAACTTACTCTGGAAACACCATATATTTT. The chain has TRBV9 and TRBJ1-3, with no clear D. Germline assignment: CDR1 SGDLS and CDR2 YYNGEE. V lost 0 bases and J lost 0, with 13 bases in between. CDR3 size: 17 residues.

The chain carries TRBV7-2 and TRBJ2-3; D is possibly TRBD2 (6 bases). The CDR3 is 15 amino acids. Germline-derived CDR1 and CDR2 are SGHTA and FQGNSA. V lost 1 base, J lost 2 bases, and 10 bases lay in between. The CDR3 reads CASSLVGGFTDTQYF. The CDR3 nucleotides are TGTGCCAGCAGCTTAGTCGGGGGATTCACAGATACGCAGTATTTT.

V gene TRBV4-3 combines with J gene TRBJ1-1, with 7 bases aligning to TRBD1. Per germline, CDR1 LGHNA and CDR2 YSLEER. V lost 0 bases to trimming and J lost 1 base; unmatched junction nucleotides: 5. CDR3 size: 16 residues. CDR3 sequence reads: CASSQDLNRGNTEAFF. DNA of the CDR3: TGCGCCAGCAGCCAAGATTTAAACAGGGGGAACACTGAAGCTTTCTTT.

The chain employs TRBV9 and TRBJ2-3, with D hard to call. CDR3 length: 14 residues. The germline V and J ends were trimmed by 2 bases and 2 bases, with 9 bases remaining between them. The germline V gene encodes CDR1 SGDLS and CDR2 YYNGEE. In DNA, the CDR3 is TGTGCCAGCAGCGTTGGGCTATCCACAGATACGCAGTATTTT. This translates into CASSVGLSTDTQYF.

The V call is TRBV18, the J call TRBJ1-2; 7 positions agree with TRBD1. Trimming at V came to 0 bases and at J to 4 bases, leaving 5 bases not matched to a gene. The CDR3 has 15 residues. The V gene's germline CDR1 is KGHSH and CDR2 LQKENI. The DNA for the CDR3 is TGTGCCAGCTCACCACCGATGACAGGGCTCTATGGCTACACCTTC. Its translation is CASSPPMTGLYGYTF.

Here the CDR3 reads CAWSGGRGSNQPQHF. The CDR3 bases are TGTGCCTGGAGTGGGGGAAGGGGCAGCAATCAGCCCCAGCATTTT. The V gene is TRBV30, the J gene TRBJ1-5; perhaps TRBD1 as D (5 bases). CDR1 GTSNPN and CDR2 SVGIG come from the germline V gene (reference sequence). The CDR3 covers 15 residues. The germline V and J ends were trimmed by 1 base and 1 base, with 11 bases remaining between them.

The chain has TRBV5-1 and TRBJ2-7, with TRBD2 identical over 14 bases. With 4 bases clipped from V and 4 bases from J, the junction kept 1 base outside the gene matches. The germline V gene encodes CDR1 SGHRS and CDR2 YFSETQ. The CDR3 sequence is 14 residues long. The CDR3 sequence: CASSRTSGRYEQYF. CDR3 bases: TGCGCCAGCAGCAGGACTAGCGGGAGGTACGAGCAGTACTTC.

This clone was detected only a few times. The rearrangement joins TRBV7-3 to TRBJ2-1, with TRBD2 matching over 10 bases. Per the germline V gene, CDR1 is SGHTA and CDR2 is FQGTGA. This CDR3 has 18 residues. J lost 1 base, V lost 5 bases, and 11 bases had no gene match. This CDR3 reads CASSPSLAGVGSYNEQFF. CDR3 bases: TGTGCCAGCAGCCCCAGCCTAGCGGGAGTAGGGTCCTACAATGAGCAGTTCTTC.

This clone was detected only once. This sequence joins TRBV6-2 or TRBV6-3 and TRBJ1-1; D is uncertain. V dropped 2 bases and J dropped 0 bases, with 4 bases sitting between them. The CDR3 runs 13 residues. Germline V gene data show CDR1 as MNHEY and CDR2 as SVGEGT. The CDR3 loop reads CASSYIVNTEAFF. In nucleotides, the CDR3 is TGTGCCAGCAGTTACATAGTGAACACTGAAGCTTTCTTT.

The rearrangement joins TRBV6-5 to TRBJ1-5; D remains ambiguous. Trimming shortened V by 6 bases and J by 4 bases, and 13 bases separated the two germline ends. CDR1 is MNHEY, CDR2 SVGAGI, per germline. This CDR3 region has 14 residues. DNA of the CDR3: TGTGCCAGCAGAACAAGCGGACGGAATCAGCCCCAGCATTTT. Translating gives CASRTSGRNQPQHF.

This chain connects TRBV7-2 to TRBJ2-3; D call uncertain. Trimming shortened V by 7 bases and J by 1 base, and 12 bases separated the two germline ends. CDR1 is SGHTA and CDR2 is FQGNSA in the germline V gene. The CDR3 covers 14 residues. The CDR3 DNA follows: TGTGCCAGCACCCCCAGGCCAGGCACAGATACGCAGTATTTT. This encodes CASTPRPGTDTQYF.

Only one count was recorded for this clone. The CDR3 bases are TGCGCCAGCAGTGAGAGGGGGAGTGAAGCTTTCTTT. It translates to CASSERGSEAFF. J is TRBJ1-1 and V is TRBV10-1, with D perhaps matching TRBD1 (6 bases). CDR3 length: 12 amino acids. The V end was cut by 2 bases, the J end by 7 bases, with 8 bases between. Germline V gene data show CDR1 as WNHNN and CDR2 as SYGVQD (reference sequence).

The CDR3 coding sequence is TGTGCCAGCAGCGTCGGACTAGTAGTGACAGATACGCAGTATTTT. This encodes CASSVGLVVTDTQYF. This sequence joins TRBV7-2 and TRBJ2-3; 7 bases fit TRBD2. The junction had 8 bases not matched to a gene; V was cut back by 5 bases and J by 3 bases. The CDR3 totals 15 residues. Per germline, CDR1 SGHTA and CDR2 FQGNSA.

The genes are TRBV5-1 and TRBJ2-5; D is undetermined. V was trimmed by 0 bases and J by 5 bases, leaving 11 bases between them. This CDR3 has 14 amino acids. Germline loops: CDR1 SGHRS, CDR2 YFSETQ. CDR3 DNA: TGCGCCAGCAGCTTGGATAGGCCTCGGGAGACCCAGTACTTC. Amino acid sequence: CASSLDRPRETQYF.

V and J are TRBV6-2 or TRBV6-3 and TRBJ2-1; D unclear. The CDR3 totals 13 residues. Deletions cut 6 bases from V and 2 bases from J, with 8 bases between. Germline V CDR1 and CDR2: MNHEY, SVGEGT. The CDR3 coding sequence is TGTGCCAGCAGCCGCGCCCCCTACAATGAGCAGTTCTTC. Translating gives CASSRAPYNEQFF.

A word on this clone: Additional DNA sequences in this sample encode the identical CDR3. The chain joins TRBV7-2 to TRBJ2-7; the match to TRBD2 covers 9 bases. The CDR3 spans 15 residues. Germline assignment: CDR1 SGHTA and CDR2 FQGNSA. V lost 1 base to trimming and J lost 2 bases; unmatched junction nucleotides: 3. The CDR3 DNA reads TGTGCCAGCAGCTTAGGCCCTAGCGGGGCCTACGAGCAGTACTTC. It specifies CASSLGPSGAYEQYF. Supplemented by reference TRBV7-2 and TRBJ2-7, the full variable domain reads GAGVSQSPSNKVTEKGKDVELRCDPISGHTALYWYRQSLGQGLEFLIYFQGNSAPDKSGLPSDRFSAERTGGSVSTLTIQRTQQEDSAVYLCASSLGPSGAYEQYFGPGTRLTVT.